This TCR beta chain appears in the sequencing data of a study of cytomegalovirus exposure and HLA in healthy donors. Comment on this clone: The antigen is unknown.

The PCR used 60 Vbeta and 13 Jbeta primers. Some clones are missing from TCRdb's copy, which holds only in-frame ones; the method was immunoSEQ multiplex PCR. The data contain 150,000 or so clones, roughly 64% of them singletons. Study findings and constraints: An analysis done earlier found most TCR beta V segments productive about 90% or about 30% of the time. An analysis was carried out later, and it reportedly showed fewer N-insertions in an Asian-associated ancestry cluster than the approximately 680-donor mean. In a later analysis, TCR beta V- and J-gene trimming showed a link to a missense DCLRE1C variant. Rare TCR sequences predominated, though certain public TCRs were found in many donors.

Germline trimming cut 6 bases from V and 6 bases from J; bases unmatched to any gene: 8. The germline V gene has CDR1 MNHEY and CDR2 SVGAGI. The CDR3 has 14 amino acids. Sequencing was performed on PBMCs. The sequence came from a woman aged 30 to 39 in good health and CMV-seropositive. The rearrangement links TRBV6-5 to TRBJ1-2; 9 nucleotides line up with TRBD1. CDR3 in DNA: TGTGCCAGCAGCCGAGGACAGGGGAGTAATGGCTACACCTTC. Translated, it gives CASSRGQGSNGYTF.